The TCR beta chain under discussion was sequenced for a study of cytomegalovirus exposure and HLA in healthy donors. As regards this clone: The antigen is undetermined.

The PCR ran on 60 Vbeta and 13 Jbeta primers. In the source study's methods: About 11 million shared chains were among the roughly 80 million unique TCR beta chains that a later analysis counted. Data came from immunoSEQ multiplex PCR; TCRdb stores just in-frame clones and leaves some out. For V, J and clone size, that table is used; D and trimming come from the DNA. The table includes about 150,000 clones, 60% to 85% detected once. V was clipped by 6 bases and J by 6 bases, with 8 bases between them. The CDR3 runs to 11 residues. Germline loops: CDR1 ENHRY, CDR2 SYGVKD. Overall study findings and caveats: In a later analysis, TCR beta V- and J-gene trimming was associated with a missense DCLRE1C variant. Presence/absence analyses assumed roughly uniform sequencing depth across donors, which may not hold. The study recorded about 150 TCR beta chains that were cytomegalovirus-associated.

The clonotype comes from a woman aged 40 to 49 in good health and CMV-seronegative. The V call is TRBV10-3, the J call TRBJ1-1; D may be TRBD1 (5 bases). Sequencing was carried out using PBMCs. The DNA of the CDR3 is TGTGCCATCAGCGGGGGTTCTGAAGCTTTCTTT. It specifies CAISGGSEAFF.